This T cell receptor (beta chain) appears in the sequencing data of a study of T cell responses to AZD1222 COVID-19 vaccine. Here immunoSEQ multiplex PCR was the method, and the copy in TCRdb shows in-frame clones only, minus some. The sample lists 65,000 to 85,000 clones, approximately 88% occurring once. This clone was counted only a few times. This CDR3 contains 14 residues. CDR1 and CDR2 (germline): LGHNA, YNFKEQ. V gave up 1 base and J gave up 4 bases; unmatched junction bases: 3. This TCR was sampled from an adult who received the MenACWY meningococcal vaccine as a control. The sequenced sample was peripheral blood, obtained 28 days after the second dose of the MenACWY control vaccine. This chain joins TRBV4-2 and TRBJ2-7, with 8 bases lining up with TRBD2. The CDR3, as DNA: TGTGCCAGCAGCCAAGGGACTAGCAGGTACGAGCAGTACTTC. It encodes CASSQGTSRYEQYF.